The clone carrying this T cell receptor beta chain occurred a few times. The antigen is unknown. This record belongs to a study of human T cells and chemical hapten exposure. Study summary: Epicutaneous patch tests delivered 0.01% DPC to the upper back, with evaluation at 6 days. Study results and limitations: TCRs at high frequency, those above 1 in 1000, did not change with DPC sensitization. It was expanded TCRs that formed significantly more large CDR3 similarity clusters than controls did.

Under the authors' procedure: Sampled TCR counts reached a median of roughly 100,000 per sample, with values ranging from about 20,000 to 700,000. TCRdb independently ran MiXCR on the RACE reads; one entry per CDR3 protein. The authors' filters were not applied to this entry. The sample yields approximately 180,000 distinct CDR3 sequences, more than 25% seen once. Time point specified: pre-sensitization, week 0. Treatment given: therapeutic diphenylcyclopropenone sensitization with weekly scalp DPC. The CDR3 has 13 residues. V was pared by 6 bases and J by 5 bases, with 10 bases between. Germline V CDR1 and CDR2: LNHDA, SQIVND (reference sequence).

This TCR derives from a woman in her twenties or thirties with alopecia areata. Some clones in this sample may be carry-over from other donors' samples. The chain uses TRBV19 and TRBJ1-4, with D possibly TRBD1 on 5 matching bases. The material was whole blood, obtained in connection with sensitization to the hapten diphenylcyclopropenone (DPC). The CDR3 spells CASRGAVNEKLFF. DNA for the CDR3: TGTGCCAGTAGAGGGGCGGTGAATGAAAAACTGTTTTTT.